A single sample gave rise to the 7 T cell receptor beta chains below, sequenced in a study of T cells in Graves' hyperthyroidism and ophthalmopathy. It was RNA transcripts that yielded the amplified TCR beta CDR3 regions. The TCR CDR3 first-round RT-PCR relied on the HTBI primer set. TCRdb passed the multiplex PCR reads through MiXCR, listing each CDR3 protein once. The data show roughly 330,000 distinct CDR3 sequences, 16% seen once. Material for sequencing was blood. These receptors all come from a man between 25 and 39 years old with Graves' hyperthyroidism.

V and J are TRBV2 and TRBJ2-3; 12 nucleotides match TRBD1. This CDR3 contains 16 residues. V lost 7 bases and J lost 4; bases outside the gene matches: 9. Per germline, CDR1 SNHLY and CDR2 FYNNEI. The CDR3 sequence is CASTKPGQGAADTQYF. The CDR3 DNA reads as TGTGCCAGCACCAAACCGGGACAGGGGGCCGCAGATACGCAGTATTTT.

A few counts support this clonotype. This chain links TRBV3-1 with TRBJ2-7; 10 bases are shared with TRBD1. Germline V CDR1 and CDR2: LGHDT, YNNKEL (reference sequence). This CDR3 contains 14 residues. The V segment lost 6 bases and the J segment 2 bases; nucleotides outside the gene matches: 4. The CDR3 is CASSWTGGTYEQYF. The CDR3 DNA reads TGTGCCAGCAGTTGGACAGGGGGGACCTACGAGCAGTACTTC.

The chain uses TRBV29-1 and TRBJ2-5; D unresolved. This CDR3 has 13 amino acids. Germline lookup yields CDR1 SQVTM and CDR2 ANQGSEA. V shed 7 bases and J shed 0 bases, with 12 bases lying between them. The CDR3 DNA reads TGCAGCGCTAACCCAGGAAACCAAGAGACCCAGTACTTC. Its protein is CSANPGNQETQYF.

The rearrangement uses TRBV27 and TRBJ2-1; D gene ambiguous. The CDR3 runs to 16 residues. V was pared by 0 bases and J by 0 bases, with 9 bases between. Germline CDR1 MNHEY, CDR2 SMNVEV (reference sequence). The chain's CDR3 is CASSLSVPYSYNEQFF. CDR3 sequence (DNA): TGTGCCAGCAGTTTATCCGTGCCGTACTCCTACAATGAGCAGTTCTTC.

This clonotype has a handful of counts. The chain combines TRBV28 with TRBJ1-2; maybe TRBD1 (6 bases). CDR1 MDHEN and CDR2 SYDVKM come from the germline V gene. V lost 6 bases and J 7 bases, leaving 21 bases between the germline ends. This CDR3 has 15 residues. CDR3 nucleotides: TGTGCCAGCAGCGCGCCCCAGGGGTCGTTACGTGGCTACACCTTC. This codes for CASSAPQGSLRGYTF.

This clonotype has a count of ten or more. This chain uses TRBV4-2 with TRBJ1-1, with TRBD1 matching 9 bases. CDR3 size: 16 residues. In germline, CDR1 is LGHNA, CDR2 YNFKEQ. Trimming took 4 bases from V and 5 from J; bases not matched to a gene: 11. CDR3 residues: CASSREQGAVETEAFF. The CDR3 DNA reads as TGTGCCAGCAGCCGGGAACAGGGGGCTGTGGAGACTGAAGCTTTCTTT.

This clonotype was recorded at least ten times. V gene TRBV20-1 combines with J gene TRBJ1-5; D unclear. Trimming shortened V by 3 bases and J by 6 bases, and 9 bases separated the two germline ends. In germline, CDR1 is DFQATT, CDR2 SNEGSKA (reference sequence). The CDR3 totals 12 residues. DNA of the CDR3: TGCAGTGCTAGGAGCGGTCCTCAGCCCCAGCATTTT. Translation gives CSARSGPQPQHF.